The source of this T cell receptor (beta chain) is a study of breast tumors, draining lymph nodes, adjacent tissues. Worth noting for this clonotype: The antigen is not known.

Whole-study findings and limits: Tumor and nontumor repertoires were significantly more similar in luminal-like than in basal-like breast cancer. Tumor repertoires ranked between lymph nodes and nontumor tissue in diversity, with V and J gene preferences. Findings are consistent with lymph node origin and intratumoral expansion of most tumor T cells.

MiXCR, run by TCRdb on the multiplex PCR reads, gives a single entry per CDR3 protein. The data contain about 20,000 distinct CDR3 sequences, roughly 50% of them singletons. This CDR3 contains 16 residues. Germline CDR1 and CDR2: SGHNT and YYREEE (reference sequence). V lost 0 bases, J lost 8 bases, and 10 bases stayed unmatched. The chain uses TRBV5-4 and TRBJ2-1; 8 nucleotides agree with TRBD2. The clonotype comes from a female donor with breast cancer. Some clones in this sample may be carry-over from other donors' samples. Sequencing was carried out using breast tumor tissue. CDR3 nucleotides: TGTGCCAGCAGCTTGGGACTAGTCGGGGGGGGGGATGAGCAGTTCTTC. This gives the protein CASSLGLVGGGDEQFF.